A single sample gave rise to the 30 T cell receptor beta chains below, sequenced in a study of HIV-infected patients and healthy controls. Reverse transcription used 500 to 550 ng RNA and constant-region primers for alpha and beta. Using multiplexing indices, alpha and beta chain libraries were generated apart by chain-specific third strand synthesis. TCRdb analysed the 5' RACE reads with MiXCR anew, one entry per CDR3 protein. The table has over 8,000 distinct CDR3 sequences, roughly 5.6% seen once. Follow-up blood was drawn about 14 weeks, roughly three months, after antiretroviral therapy began. Whole blood was used without fractionation, so all unsorted peripheral T cells were included. The source material was blood, sampled during antiretroviral therapy. All receptors come from an adult with HIV infection. The donor label of this sample is uncertain.

This clonotype occurred many times. This chain links TRBV7-2 with TRBJ2-3, with 16 positions matching TRBD2. Germline V CDR1 and CDR2: SGHTA, FQGNSA. Losses at the gene ends were 6 bases for V and 3 bases for J; bases not matched to a gene: 15. This CDR3 comprises 20 residues. The CDR3 is CASSWATGTSGGAGTDTQYF. Written as DNA, the CDR3 is TGTGCCAGCAGTTGGGCTACCGGGACTAGCGGGGGGGCAGGTACAGATACGCAGTATTTT. The full variable domain, its missing parts supplied by reference TRBV7-2 and TRBJ2-3, is GAGVSQSPSNKVTEKGKDVELRCDPISGHTALYWYRQSLGQGLEFLIYFQGNSAPDKSGLPSDRFSAERTGGSVSTLTIQRTQQEDSAVYLCASSWATGTSGGAGTDTQYFGPGTRLTVL.

This clonotype appeared many times. The rearrangement links TRBV28 to TRBJ1-5, with D possibly being TRBD1 (5 bases). CDR1 is MDHEN, CDR2 SYDVKM, per germline. The length of the CDR3 is 13 residues. Here the CDR3 DNA reads TGTGGCTCTCGGGGGTCCAGCAATCAGCCCCAGCATTTT. Its translation: CGSRGSSNQPQHF.

This clonotype was found many times. The rearrangement joins TRBV25-1 to TRBJ1-6, with D possibly matching TRBD1 (5 bases). Between the trimmed V and J ends, which lost 3 bases and 7 bases, there was a span of 10 bases. The CDR3 runs to 14 residues. The V gene's germline CDR1 is MGHDK and CDR2 SYGVNS. The DNA of the CDR3 is TGTGCCAGCAGTGAGCCCGGGACCAATTCACCCCTCCACTTT. Protein: CASSEPGTNSPLHF.

This clonotype was counted ten times or more. CDR3 nucleotides: TGTGCCAGTAGCTTCACCACCGGGGGTGAGACCCAGTACTTC. Translating it yields CASSFTTGGETQYF. This chain links TRBV19 with TRBJ2-5, with D perhaps TRBD2 (6 bases). The germline gives CDR1 LNHDA, CDR2 SQIVND (reference sequence). V was clipped by 6 bases and J by 5 bases, with 16 bases between them. The CDR3 is 14 amino acids.

This clonotype came up many times. The DNA for the CDR3 is TGTGCCAGCAGTGAATCAGCGGGGCTGAACACTGAAGCTTTCTTT. It translates to CASSESAGLNTEAFF. The rearrangement links TRBV25-1 to TRBJ1-1, with D possibly matching TRBD1 (5 bases). Trimming removed 1 base from V and 0 bases from J, with 9 bases in between. CDR1 and CDR2 from the germline V gene are MGHDK and SYGVNS. The CDR3 loop spans 15 amino acids.

The chain uses TRBV6-5 and TRBJ1-1; D unclear. The CDR3 consists of 18 residues. Trimming removed 0 bases from V and 0 bases from J, with 17 bases in between. CDR1 is MNHEY, CDR2 SVGAGI, per germline. CDR3 loop: CASSYSYFGGSMNTEAFF. CDR3 nucleotide sequence: TGTGCCAGCAGTTACTCTTACTTCGGAGGGAGTATGAACACTGAAGCTTTCTTT.

This clonotype was picked up a small number of times. This may come from a read error, since a much larger clone is one base off. The rearrangement links TRBV28 to TRBJ2-7; unclear D gene. Trimming removed 3 bases at V and 6 bases at J, with 9 bases between. This CDR3 has 12 residues. Per germline, CDR1 MDHEN and CDR2 SYDVKM. CDR3 sequence reads: CASSLMVGEQYF. The CDR3 bases are TGTGCCAGCAGTTTGATGGTGGGCGAGCAGTACTTC.

The chain combines TRBV29-1 with TRBJ2-7; tentatively, D is TRBD1 (5 bases). CDR3 size: 13 residues. Germline CDR1 SQVTM, CDR2 ANQGSEA. Trimming removed 3 bases at V and 7 bases at J, with 16 bases between. CDR3 DNA: TGCAGCGTTGAGAGTGACAGAGATTGGGAGCAGTACTTC. This gives the protein CSVESDRDWEQYF.

This clonotype came up many times. This chain connects TRBV29-1 to TRBJ1-5, with TRBD1 as a possible D gene (5 bases). This CDR3 is 16 amino acids long. The germline V gene encodes CDR1 SQVTM and CDR2 ANQGSEA. V was pared by 0 bases and J by 2 bases, with 14 bases between. The CDR3 is CSVEDIGVAGNQPQHF. The DNA of the CDR3 is TGCAGCGTTGAAGATATAGGGGTTGCCGGCAATCAGCCCCAGCATTTT. Filled out from reference TRBV29-1 and TRBJ1-5, the complete variable domain reads SAVISQKPSRDICQRGTSLTIQCQVDSQVTMMFWYRQQPGQSLTLIATANQGSEATYESGFVIDKFPISRPNLTFSTLTVSNMSPEDSSIYLCSVEDIGVAGNQPQHFGDGTRLSIL.

This clonotype was recorded many times. The genes are TRBV29-1 and TRBJ2-1, with D uncertain. The CDR3 is made up of 11 amino acids. Germline CDR1 and CDR2: SQVTM and ANQGSEA. Trimming left V 5 bases short and J 3 bases short, with 5 bases between. The DNA for the CDR3 is TGCAGCGTTAAACTCTACAATGAGCAGTTCTTC. It translates to CSVKLYNEQFF.

This clonotype was counted ten times or more. V gene TRBV5-1 combines with J gene TRBJ2-1; 8 bases map to TRBD1. CDR1 and CDR2 (germline): SGHRS, YFSETQ. The CDR3 covers 16 residues. V was clipped by 7 bases and J by 7 bases; unmatched bases: 16. The CDR3 region is CASSPYRGSFSNEQFF. CDR3 nucleotides: TGCGCCAGCTCTCCCTACAGGGGGTCGTTTTCTAATGAGCAGTTCTTC.

In this sample, this clonotype turned up many times. The rearrangement links TRBV5-6 to TRBJ2-7; 8 positions match TRBD1. The CDR3 is made up of 15 amino acids. The V segment lost 3 bases and the J segment 2 bases; nucleotides outside the gene matches: 7. Looked up from germline, CDR1 is SGHDT and CDR2 is YYEEEE. CDR3 sequence (DNA): TGTGCCAGCAGCTCTTTGGTGGACAGGGCCTACGAGCAGTACTTC. It codes for CASSSLVDRAYEQYF.

This clonotype has at least ten counts. For the CDR3, the DNA is TGTGCCAGCAGCCATGGGGGGACAGGCAGAACCTCACCCCTCCACTTT. It encodes CASSHGGTGRTSPLHF. The J gene is TRBJ1-6, the V gene TRBV3-1, with 8 bases identical to TRBD1. Trimming cost V 3 bases and J 10 bases; bases outside gene matches: 11. Germline CDR1 LGHDT, CDR2 YNNKEL (reference sequence). The CDR3 loop spans 16 amino acids.

This clonotype was seen at least ten times. The V call is TRBV25-1, the J call TRBJ2-1, with TRBD2 as a possible D gene (5 bases). V dropped 4 bases and J dropped 9 bases, with 13 bases sitting between them. CDR3 length equals 13 residues. Per the germline V gene, CDR1 is MGHDK and CDR2 is SYGVNS. CDR3 bases: TGTGCCAGCAGTGCGGTAGAGGGCAGTGAGCAGTTCTTC. Encoded protein: CASSAVEGSEQFF.

The chain uses TRBV6-1 and TRBJ2-3; TRBD1 matches 10 bases. Looked up from germline, CDR1 is MNHNS and CDR2 is SASEGT. The CDR3 covers 14 residues. The trim removed 4 bases at V and 3 bases at J, leaving 1 base unmatched. This CDR3 is CASSVGQGTDTQYF. The CDR3 nucleotides read TGTGCCAGCAGTGTGGGACAGGGGACAGATACGCAGTATTTT.

This clonotype showed up just a few times. The chain has TRBV4-1 and TRBJ2-7; D might be TRBD1 (7 bases). From germline, CDR1 is MGHRA and CDR2 YSYEKL. V lost 0 bases, J lost 3 bases, and 15 bases lay in between. The CDR3 is 16 amino acids. The DNA for the CDR3 is TGCGCCAGCAGCCAAGATGGTGTCAGGGGGGTCTACGAGCAGTACTTC. Protein product: CASSQDGVRGVYEQYF.

At least ten counts were recorded for this clonotype. The chain carries TRBV6-5 and TRBJ2-1; D may correspond to TRBD1 or TRBD2 (5 bases each). V was pared by 7 bases and J by 4 bases, with 14 bases between. CDR3 size: 14 residues. Per the germline V gene, CDR1 is MNHEY and CDR2 is SVGAGI. In DNA, the CDR3 is TGTGCCAGCACCTCAGGGACCACTTACAATGAGCAGTTCTTC. Encoded protein: CASTSGTTYNEQFF.

The sample holds many counts of this clonotype. The chain joins TRBV4-3 to TRBJ2-2; 11 bases fit TRBD2. The germline CDR1 and CDR2 sequences are LGHNA and YSLEER. V lost 0 bases, J lost 7 bases, and 4 bases stayed unmatched. CDR3 size: 16 residues. Here the CDR3 DNA reads TGCGCCAGCAGCCAAGACTTGACTAGCGGGGACGGGGAGCTGTTTTTT. It specifies CASSQDLTSGDGELFF.

This clonotype has a count of ten or more. This chain's CDR3 is CASSSQGLGQPQHF. In DNA form, the CDR3 reads TGTGCCAGCAGCAGTCAGGGCTTGGGTCAGCCCCAGCATTTT. V gene TRBV7-2 combines with J gene TRBJ1-5; possibly TRBD1 for D (5 bases). Germline values: CDR1 SGHTA, CDR2 FQGNSA. V was pared by 5 bases and J by 6 bases, with 14 bases between. The CDR3 consists of 14 residues.

The chain carries TRBV12-3 or TRBV12-4 and TRBJ1-3, with D tentatively TRBD1 (6 bases). Trimming took 4 bases from V and 0 from J, leaving 10 bases between them. There are 15 residues in the CDR3. This chain's CDR3 is CASSSQTGSGNTIYF. The CDR3 nucleotides are TGTGCCAGCAGTTCGCAGACAGGCTCTGGAAACACCATATATTTT.

By share of the sample, this clonotype is medium-sized. V gene TRBV20-1 combines with J gene TRBJ2-1; TRBD2 matches 8 bases. Germline CDR1 DFQATT, CDR2 SNEGSKA (reference sequence). J gave up 0 bases and V 1 base, and 2 bases lay outside the gene matches. The CDR3 spans 15 residues. The CDR3, as DNA: TGCAGTGCTAGAGTCGCGGGAGGCTCCTACAATGAGCAGTTCTTC. Translated, it gives CSARVAGGSYNEQFF.

The rearrangement links TRBV7-2 to TRBJ1-1; a weak D match, TRBD1 (5 bases). Looked up from germline, CDR1 is SGHTA and CDR2 is FQGNSA. V was pared by 5 bases and J by 0 bases, with 10 bases between. CDR3 length equals 14 residues. CDR3 sequence: CASSLDSMNTEAFF. CDR3 DNA: TGTGCCAGCAGCCTTGACAGTATGAACACTGAAGCTTTCTTT. Using reference TRBV7-2 and TRBJ1-1 for the parts outside the CDR3, the full variable domain is GAGVSQSPSNKVTEKGKDVELRCDPISGHTALYWYRQSLGQGLEFLIYFQGNSAPDKSGLPSDRFSAERTGGSVSTLTIQRTQQEDSAVYLCASSLDSMNTEAFFGQGTRLTVV.

This chain uses TRBV28 with TRBJ2-2, with a possible D match to TRBD2 (6 bases). Germline CDR1 reads MDHEN; CDR2 reads SYDVKM. V gave up 6 bases and J gave up 0 bases, with 11 bases separating them. CDR3 length: 15 residues. The DNA of the CDR3 is TGTGCCAGCAGGCTTCCGGGGGCGAACACCGGGGAGCTGTTTTTT. It specifies CASRLPGANTGELFF.

This clonotype was observed many times. The chain has TRBV21-1 and TRBJ1-5; TRBD1, the D gene given by the table, was not confirmed from the DNA. TRBV21-1 is recorded as a pseudogene. CDR3 length: 17 residues. CDR3 protein: CASNSEETENSNQPQHF. DNA of the CDR3: TGTGCCAGCAATTCAGAGGAGACAGAGAATAGCAATCAGCCCCAGCATTTT.

This clonotype is medium-sized in the sample. The V call is TRBV6-1, the J call TRBJ1-5, with TRBD1 as a possible D gene (6 bases). CDR1 is MNHNS, CDR2 SASEGT, per germline. The CDR3 extends over 15 amino acids. The germline V and J ends were trimmed by 7 bases and 7 bases, with 20 bases remaining between them. DNA of the CDR3: TGTGCCAGCACGGTTGGGGGGGCAAATGGGCAGCCCCAGCATTTT. Protein: CASTVGGANGQPQHF.

This clonotype was seen a handful of times. This may be a read error: a much more frequent sequence differs by one nucleotide. For the CDR3, the DNA is TGTGCCAGCAGCCGGGGGACAGAAGGTGTGGCCCTCCACTTT. This sequence encodes CASSRGTEGVALHF. V is TRBV7-9 and J is TRBJ1-6; 7 nucleotides align to TRBD1. Germline V lookup: CDR1 SEHNR, CDR2 FQNEAQ (reference sequence). CDR3 length: 14 amino acids. Germline trimming cut 5 bases from V and 14 bases from J; bases unmatched to any gene: 12.

This clonotype was counted at least ten times. The gene calls are TRBV6-5 and TRBJ1-1, with a weak D call TRBD1 (6 bases). Between the trimmed V and J ends, which lost 4 bases and 1 base, there was a span of 16 bases. From germline, CDR1 is MNHEY and CDR2 SVGAGI. The CDR3 length is 16 residues. CDR3 protein: CASSFFNRAPNTEAFF. The CDR3 DNA is TGTGCCAGCAGTTTCTTTAACAGGGCCCCGAACACTGAAGCTTTCTTT.

This clonotype was detected many times. The chain carries TRBV7-8 and TRBJ2-5, with D unclear. V was trimmed by 4 bases and J by 9 bases, leaving 12 bases between them. The CDR3 runs 12 residues. CDR1 SGHVS and CDR2 FQNEAQ come from the germline V gene. The CDR3 loop is CASSSISGAQYF. The CDR3 region has the DNA TGTGCCAGCAGCTCCATTTCCGGAGCCCAGTACTTC.

There are a few counts of this clonotype. The rearrangement links TRBV6-2 or TRBV6-3 to TRBJ2-4, with D unclear. The CDR3 is made up of 16 amino acids. V shed 2 bases and J shed 0 bases, with 11 bases lying between them. From germline, CDR1 is MNHEY and CDR2 SVGEGT. DNA for the CDR3: TGTGCCAGCAGTTACGGGCTAGAGGTAGCCAAAAACATTCAGTACTTC. It is translated as CASSYGLEVAKNIQYF.

This clonotype was counted many times. The chain employs TRBV18 and TRBJ2-5; D is perhaps TRBD1 or TRBD2 (5 bases each). Between the trimmed V and J ends, which lost 6 bases and 3 bases, there was a span of 11 bases. The CDR3 length is 13 residues. Per germline, CDR1 KGHSH and CDR2 LQKENI. CDR3 DNA sequence: TGTGCCAGCTCCCCGGGGCTAAAAGAGACCCAGTACTTC. Amino acids: CASSPGLKETQYF.